This paragraph covers one T cell receptor (beta chain) sequence. Individuals drawn from around 25 US areas were about 18 to 89 years old. Source study methods: Quantification of nucleated cells was approximated via reference gene primer amplification. The data were produced by immunoSEQ multiplex PCR, yet TCRdb's version contains in-frame clones alone and is incomplete. D and trimming come from the DNA, and the V and J calls and clone size come from that table. The profile shows about 250,000 clones, 75% to 85% of them singletons. The data are from a study of blood T cell repertoires in COVID-19. Study summary: Whether acute or convalescent, the COVID-19 samples came from the United States, Italy and Spain. The analysed material was cDNA or gDNA that came from T cells, B-cell-depleted T cells, or PBMCs.

Sequenced material: PBMCs or T cells enriched from blood (not recorded which). The source is a woman in her forties or fifties with acute COVID-19.

CDR3 DNA: TGTGCCAGCAGGGTAGCGGGGGGGTCAGATACGCAGTATTTT. Its protein is CASRVAGGSDTQYF. The V call is TRBV6-5, the J call TRBJ2-3; TRBD2 matches at 11 bases. Looked up from germline, CDR1 is MNHEY and CDR2 is SVGAGI. This CDR3 spans 14 amino acids. J gave up 4 bases and V 6 bases, and 3 bases lay outside the gene matches.